Shown below are 2 T cell receptor beta chains from a single sample sequenced in a study of neoadjuvant anti-PD-1 for oral cavity cancer. Time point reported: after neoadjuvant nivolumab, at surgical resection. Some clones are missing from TCRdb's copy, which holds only in-frame ones; the method was immunoSEQ multiplex PCR. The sample has some 61,000 clones, approximately 81% seen once. Sample: PBMCs, taken after nivolumab (anti-PD-1) treatment. Receptor source: a person between 40 and 85 years old with oral cavity squamous cell carcinoma.

The V and J genes are TRBV6-1 and TRBJ1-1; tentatively, D is TRBD1 (5 bases). V shed 1 base and J shed 6 bases, with 15 bases lying between them. This CDR3 region has 15 residues. Germline V gene sequence: CDR1 MNHNS, CDR2 SASEGT. CDR3: CASSEGPGKSSEAFF. The DNA of the CDR3 is TGTGCCAGCAGTGAAGGTCCAGGGAAGAGCTCTGAAGCTTTCTTT.

The genes are TRBV6-1 and TRBJ2-7; D perhaps matches TRBD1 (6 bases). CDR1 and CDR2 from the germline V gene are MNHNS and SASEGT. The CDR3 extends over 14 amino acids. V was clipped by 7 bases and J by 2 bases, with 15 bases between them. CDR3 protein: CASKGVAETYEQYF. In nucleotides, the CDR3 is TGTGCCAGCAAGGGGGTGGCTGAGACCTACGAGCAGTACTTC.